The T cell receptor delta chain under discussion was sequenced for a study of γδ T cells in repeated Plasmodium falciparum infection. Study results and limitations: In Vdelta2-negative, largely Vdelta1+, gammadelta repertoires, repeated controlled infections appeared to drive clonal selection waves.

TCRdb re-called clones from the multiplex PCR reads via CATT. The data hold some 100,000 delta-chain clones, with more than 1.4% observed a single time. As to this clone: Its antigen is undetermined. TCRdb's entry gives the protein of a much larger clone, which mismatches this DNA's translation at residue 12, likely from a read error; the protein reported here is translated from the DNA.

After removal of 0 bases from V and 5 bases from J, the junction contained 6 bases not matched to a gene. This CDR3 comprises 19 residues. The germline gives CDR1 GEAIGNYY, CDR2 EKD. Bulk repertoires came from Vgamma9/Vdelta2+ or Vdelta2-negative gammadelta T cells flow-sorted from PBMC. The sequence was collected from a pool of human donors (malaria-infected and uninfected, not separated). Specimen: gamma-delta T cells from blood. The V and J genes are TRDV2 and TRDJ3, with 13 bases identical to TRDD3. No J gene is reported in TCRdb; it was inferred here by comparing the DNA with germline. CDR3: CACDTSTGGYARDTRQMFF. DNA for the CDR3: TGTGCCTGTGACACCAGTACTGGGGGATACGCCCGGGACACCCGACAGATGTTTTTC.